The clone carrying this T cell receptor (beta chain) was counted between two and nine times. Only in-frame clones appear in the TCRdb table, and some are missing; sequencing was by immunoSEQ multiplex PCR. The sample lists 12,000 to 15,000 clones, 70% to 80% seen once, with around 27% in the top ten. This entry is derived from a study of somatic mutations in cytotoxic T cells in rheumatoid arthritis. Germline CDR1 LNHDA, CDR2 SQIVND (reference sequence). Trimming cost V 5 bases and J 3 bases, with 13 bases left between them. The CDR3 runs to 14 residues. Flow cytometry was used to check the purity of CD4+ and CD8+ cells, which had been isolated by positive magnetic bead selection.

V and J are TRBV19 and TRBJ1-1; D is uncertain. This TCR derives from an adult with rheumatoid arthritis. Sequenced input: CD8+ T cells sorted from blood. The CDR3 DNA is TGTGCCAGTAGTTTCGGGAATGTGTACACTGAAGCTTTCTTT. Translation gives CASSFGNVYTEAFF.